This TCR beta chain was observed in a study of T cell responses to AZD1222 COVID-19 vaccine. TCRdb's copy holds only in-frame clones and misses some; the assay was immunoSEQ multiplex PCR. This table has under 150,000 clones, approximately 86% appearing once. Findings and limits, study-wide: With dominance at 160-218 and 743-854, vaccine-associated CD4 TCRs spanned spike.

Concerning this clone: No antigen is known for it.

Germline V lookup: CDR1 MDHEN, CDR2 SYDVKM. Trimming took 5 bases from V and 8 from J; bases not matched to a gene: 9. There are 15 residues in the CDR3. This receptor was identified in an adult in good health. This material consisted of peripheral blood, taken on day 0 of AZD1222 vaccination. V gene TRBV28 combines with J gene TRBJ1-5; 10 bases map to TRBD1. The CDR3: CASSPTGGASKPQHF. Written as DNA, the CDR3 is TGTGCCAGCAGTCCGACAGGGGGCGCAAGTAAGCCCCAGCATTTT.